Given below is one T cell receptor (beta chain) in context. The data derive from a study of blood T cell repertoires in COVID-19. The table came from immunoSEQ multiplex PCR; TCRdb's copy has only in-frame clones and leaves some out. Of approximately 74,000 clones in the sample, roughly 88% were seen once. The V end lost 5 bases, the J end lost 5 bases, and 9 bases lay between the germline ends. The CDR3 length is 12 residues. This TCR derives from an elderly woman with active or convalescent COVID-19. The source material was peripheral blood. The chain is built from TRBV12-3 or TRBV12-4 and TRBJ1-2; tentatively, D is TRBD1 (5 bases). CDR3 in DNA: TGTGCCAGCAGTCCTGGACAATATGGCTACACCTTC. Translation gives CASSPGQYGYTF.